A single sample is the source of the 9 T cell receptor beta chains below, sequenced in a study of T cell changes during pregnancy in multiple sclerosis. This table comes from immunoSEQ multiplex PCR, and its TCRdb copy is limited to in-frame clones, with some not included. The table has some 110,000 clones, about 94% seen once. Specimen: peripheral blood, collected in the third trimester of pregnancy. The source is a female donor with multiple sclerosis, enrolled in a pregnancy study.

The chain combines TRBV7-3 with TRBJ2-1, with 7 nucleotides matching TRBD2. The CDR3 loop spans 14 amino acids. Germline V gene lookup returns CDR1 SGHTA and CDR2 FQGTGA. V lost 1 base and J lost 10; bases outside the gene matches: 7. The CDR3 nucleotides are TGTGCCAGCAGCTTAATGGGGGGGTCCGGCGAGCAGTTCTTC. Translating gives CASSLMGGSGEQFF. The complete variable domain, with remaining parts taken from reference TRBV7-3 and TRBJ2-1, reads GAGVSQTPSNKVTEKGKYVELRCDPISGHTALYWYRQSLGQGPEFLIYFQGTGAADDSGLPNDRFFAVRPEGSVSTLKIQRTERGDSAVYLCASSLMGGSGEQFFGPGTRLTVL.

This clone has just one count. This chain links TRBV30 with TRBJ2-7, with unresolved D. In germline, CDR1 is GTSNPN, CDR2 SVGIG (reference sequence). CDR3 length equals 11 residues. V gave up 0 bases and J gave up 6 bases, with 6 bases separating them. The CDR3 loop reads CAWSVSLEQYF. CDR3 sequence (DNA): TGTGCCTGGAGTGTCAGTCTCGAGCAGTACTTC.

The chain uses TRBV28 and TRBJ2-3; 10 bases fit TRBD2. Germline V gene lookup returns CDR1 MDHEN and CDR2 SYDVKM. The CDR3 is 15 residues long. V was pared by 3 bases and J by 0 bases, with 0 bases of the junction left unmatched. The CDR3 region has the DNA TGTGCCAGCAGTTTGACTAGCGGGAGCACAGATACGCAGTATTTT. It specifies CASSLTSGSTDTQYF.

The chain joins TRBV28 to TRBJ1-1; the D gene is possibly TRBD1 (6 bases). Per the germline V gene, CDR1 is MDHEN and CDR2 is SYDVKM. Trimming pared 5 bases from V and 4 bases from J, leaving 20 bases between. The CDR3 totals 16 residues. In DNA form, the CDR3 reads TGTGCCAGCAGTCCCGTTCACAGGGTAGTCGGCACTGAAGCTTTCTTT. It encodes CASSPVHRVVGTEAFF.

This chain connects TRBV18 to TRBJ2-2; TRBD1 aligns across 7 bases. Germline CDR1 is KGHSH and CDR2 is LQKENI. V trimming: 2 bases; J trimming: 6 bases; junction bases outside the gene matches: 12. CDR3 length: 17 residues. The CDR3 DNA sequence: TGTGCCAGCTCACCATCGGAAGGGGGCGAGGAAGCCGGGGAGCTGTTTTTT. Its translation is CASSPSEGGEEAGELFF.

This clone has just a few counts. This sequence joins TRBV27 and TRBJ1-6; D unresolved. The V gene lost 6 bases and the J gene lost 0 bases, with 12 bases spanning the gap. CDR3 length: 16 residues. Germline V gene sequence: CDR1 MNHEY, CDR2 SMNVEV (reference sequence). The CDR3 reads CASRESRNSYNSPLHF. In DNA, the CDR3 is TGTGCCAGCAGGGAGAGCCGAAACTCCTATAATTCACCCCTCCACTTT.

This clone was seen just once. V and J are TRBV10-2 and TRBJ2-7, with 7 bases fitting TRBD2. Germline CDR1 and CDR2: WSHSY and SAAADI. V was clipped by 4 bases and J by 0 bases; unmatched bases: 6. CDR3 length equals 15 residues. CDR3 bases: TGCGCCAGCAGTGTGCGGGGGATAAGCTCCTACGAGCAGTACTTC. As protein: CASSVRGISSYEQYF.

The chain is built from TRBV7-8 and TRBJ2-1, with 8 nucleotides matching TRBD2. Germline lookup yields CDR1 SGHVS and CDR2 FQNEAQ. There are 15 residues in the CDR3. Losses at the gene ends were 5 bases for V and 5 bases for J; bases not matched to a gene: 8. CDR3 sequence: CASSPLGAGDNEQFF. CDR3 coding DNA: TGTGCCAGCAGCCCCCTGGGAGCGGGGGACAATGAGCAGTTCTTC.

The rearrangement joins TRBV29-1 to TRBJ2-1; 8 bases map to TRBD1. This CDR3 has 13 amino acids. CDR1 SQVTM and CDR2 ANQGSEA come from the germline V gene. With 6 bases clipped from V and 1 base from J, the junction kept 2 bases outside the gene matches. DNA for the CDR3: TGCAGCGTGCGGGACAGGTCCTACAATGAGCAGTTCTTC. Protein: CSVRDRSYNEQFF.